This passage covers 13 T cell receptor beta chains from one sample sequenced in a study of CD8 T cells in Susac syndrome. The authors reverse transcribed about 0.45 to 1 ug RNA with random hexamers. TCRdb used MiXCR to reprocess the immunoSEQ multiplex PCR reads, holding one entry per CDR3 protein. The sample records 71,000 or so distinct CDR3 sequences, 93% being singletons. Sequencing input: CD4+ T cells from PBMCs. The receptors were gathered from a human donor with Susac syndrome.

The chain has TRBV3-1 and TRBJ2-7; D gene uncertain. V was cut by 1 base and J by 1 base, with 8 bases left in between. Germline V gene data show CDR1 as LGHDT and CDR2 as YNNKEL (reference sequence). The CDR3 runs 14 residues. CDR3 coding DNA: TGTGCCAGCAGCCAAGTGGCTGGGTCCTACGAGCAGTACTTC. It translates to CASSQVAGSYEQYF.

The chain has TRBV6-2 or TRBV6-3 and TRBJ2-7; D not certain. Germline V gene lookup returns CDR1 MNHEY and CDR2 SVGEGT. Trimming removed 5 bases at V and 4 bases at J, with 9 bases between. This CDR3 spans 12 amino acids. DNA for the CDR3: TGTGCCAGCAGTCCGACCGCTTACGAGCAGTACTTC. Translation gives CASSPTAYEQYF.

The chain recombines TRBV5-1 with TRBJ1-1; D is unresolved. The germline V and J ends were trimmed by 0 bases and 0 bases, with 9 bases remaining between them. The CDR3 totals 15 residues. Looked up from germline, CDR1 is SGHRS and CDR2 is YFSETQ. CDR3 bases: TGCGCCAGCAGCTTGGGGTTCATCATGAACACTGAAGCTTTCTTT. This translates into CASSLGFIMNTEAFF.

The genes are TRBV20-1 and TRBJ2-7; 7 nucleotides line up with TRBD2. Trimming at V came to 1 base and at J to 0 bases, leaving 6 bases not matched to a gene. The CDR3 contains 15 residues. From germline, CDR1 is DFQATT and CDR2 SNEGSKA (reference sequence). CDR3 bases: TGCAGTGCTAGAGTGGGAGGGAGGTACTCCTACGAGCAGTACTTC. As protein: CSARVGGRYSYEQYF.

The V call is TRBV5-1, the J call TRBJ2-1; perhaps TRBD1 as D (6 bases). The V end was cut by 0 bases, the J end by 5 bases, with 9 bases between. Per the germline V gene, CDR1 is SGHRS and CDR2 is YFSETQ. This CDR3 is 14 amino acids long. CDR3 nucleotides: TGCGCCAGCAGCTTGGCACAGGGAGACAATGAGCAGTTCTTC. Its translation is CASSLAQGDNEQFF.

The V gene is TRBV24-1, the J gene TRBJ1-5; no definite D call. There are 13 residues in the CDR3. Trimming removed 4 bases from V and 1 base from J, with 4 bases in between. The germline gives CDR1 KGHDR, CDR2 SFDVKD. CDR3 in amino acids: CATSDHSNQPQHF. The DNA of the CDR3 is TGTGCCACCAGTGACCACAGCAATCAGCCCCAGCATTTT.

This clonotype was seen just once. The DNA of the CDR3 is TGCAGTACAAGCAGGGGGCGAATGGGTGGCTACACCTTC. It yields the protein CSTSRGRMGGYTF. The chain combines TRBV20-1 with TRBJ1-2; TRBD1 matches 8 bases. The J segment lost 7 bases and the V segment lost 8 bases, leaving 12 bases of the junction unmatched. The CDR3 is 13 amino acids. The germline V gene encodes CDR1 DFQATT and CDR2 SNEGSKA (reference sequence).

The chain joins TRBV6-5 to TRBJ2-5; the match to TRBD2 covers 13 bases. Germline trimming cut 4 bases from V and 5 bases from J; bases unmatched to any gene: 13. The CDR3 length is 18 residues. Germline V gives CDR1 MNHEY, CDR2 SVGAGI. The CDR3 is CASSSDTSGGAIWETQYF. As DNA, the CDR3 is TGTGCCAGCAGTTCTGACACTAGCGGGGGGGCCATATGGGAGACCCAGTACTTC.

This rearrangement joins TRBV29-1 to TRBJ2-3; 9 bases are a match to TRBD2. The CDR3 covers 14 residues. The trim removed 3 bases at V and 5 bases at J, leaving 6 bases unmatched. Germline lookup yields CDR1 SQVTM and CDR2 ANQGSEA. The CDR3 loop reads CSVERGGAGDTQYF. The CDR3 coding sequence is TGCAGCGTTGAGCGGGGGGGTGCGGGAGATACGCAGTATTTT.

This clonotype was counted a single time. The CDR3 nucleotides are TGCGCCAGCAGCCAAGCAGCCCGGGGAACTGGGGCCAACGTCCTGACTTTC. This sequence encodes CASSQAARGTGANVLTF. The chain uses TRBV4-1 and TRBJ2-6; D is perhaps TRBD2 (5 bases). CDR1 is MGHRA and CDR2 is YSYEKL in the germline V gene. V lost 1 base to trimming and J lost 2 bases, with 12 bases between them. The CDR3 covers 17 residues.

The V and J genes are TRBV2 and TRBJ2-2; 9 nucleotides match TRBD1. The CDR3 contains 15 residues. The V segment lost 11 bases and the J segment 4 bases; nucleotides outside the gene matches: 11. Germline-derived CDR1 and CDR2 are SNHLY and FYNNEI. The CDR3 protein is CAGHRDRDSTGELFF. The CDR3 nucleotides are TGTGCCGGGCACCGGGACAGGGACTCCACCGGGGAGCTGTTTTTT.

The chain links TRBV19 to TRBJ1-3, with D uncertain. Trimming stripped 10 bases from V and 0 bases from J, with 13 bases between. Germline V gives CDR1 LNHDA, CDR2 SQIVND (reference sequence). CDR3 length equals 14 residues. The DNA for the CDR3 is TGTGCCACGCGACGGAGTTACTCTGGAAACACCATATATTTT. It is translated as CATRRSYSGNTIYF.

The CDR3 spells CASSRKWGDTGELFF. CDR3 coding DNA: TGTGCCAGCAGCCGGAAATGGGGGGACACCGGGGAGCTGTTTTTT. This rearrangement joins TRBV28 to TRBJ2-2; TRBD2 is a possible D gene (6 bases). V was clipped by 6 bases and J by 3 bases, with 14 bases between them. The CDR3 runs to 15 residues. Germline V gene lookup returns CDR1 MDHEN and CDR2 SYDVKM.